One sample yielded the 30 T cell receptor beta chains listed below, sequenced in a study of OX40 agonist ivuxolimab in advanced cancers. The data were produced by immunoSEQ multiplex PCR, yet TCRdb's version contains in-frame clones alone and is incomplete. Of 89,000 or so clones in the sample, roughly nine tenths were seen once. Material: CD4+ or CD8+ T cells sorted from blood, obtained in a trial of the OX40 agonist ivuxolimab. The receptors originated from an adult with an advanced solid tumor such as melanoma, head and neck, liver or kidney cancer.

A few counts support this clone. The CDR3 here is CASSGSSTEAFF. The CDR3 nucleotides read TGTGCCAGCAGTGGAAGTAGCACTGAAGCTTTCTTT. The gene calls are TRBV28 and TRBJ1-1; D remains ambiguous. The CDR3 runs to 12 residues. Looked up from germline, CDR1 is MDHEN and CDR2 is SYDVKM. V lost 5 bases and J 4 bases, leaving 8 bases between the germline ends.

V and J are TRBV7-6 and TRBJ1-2; D may be TRBD1 (5 bases). V lost 1 base, J lost 6 bases, and 15 bases lay in between. In germline, CDR1 is SGHVS, CDR2 FNYEAQ. CDR3 size: 15 residues. The CDR3 DNA sequence: TGTGCCAGCAGCTTAGTTATAGGGACCCTAGATGGCTACACCTTC. It translates to CASSLVIGTLDGYTF.

As for this clone: Other DNA sequences of this sample code for an identical CDR3. The chain links TRBV27 to TRBJ2-3, with D tentatively TRBD1 or TRBD2 (5 bases each). The germline V gene encodes CDR1 MNHEY and CDR2 SMNVEV (reference sequence). CDR3 length: 12 residues. Trimming shortened V by 6 bases and J by 1 base, and 5 bases separated the two germline ends. DNA for the CDR3: TGTGCCAGCAGGGGACGCACAGATACGCAGTATTTT. Translated, it gives CASRGRTDTQYF.

The chain carries TRBV4-1 and TRBJ1-3; D is uncertain. Trimming removed 5 bases at V and 2 bases at J, with 16 bases between. Germline V CDR1 and CDR2: MGHRA, YSYEKL. The CDR3 sequence is 16 residues long. The CDR3 region is CASSSPLPGAGNTIYF. The DNA of the CDR3 is TGCGCCAGCAGCTCCCCCTTGCCCGGGGCTGGAAACACCATATATTTT.

The chain recombines TRBV28 with TRBJ1-4; no clear D gene. Germline-derived CDR1 and CDR2 are MDHEN and SYDVKM. The CDR3 length is 13 residues. The V end lost 2 bases, the J end lost 5 bases, and 6 bases lay between the germline ends. The chain's CDR3 is CASSLIRNEKLFF. The CDR3 bases are TGTGCCAGCAGTTTAATCCGCAATGAAAAACTGTTTTTT.

V and J are TRBV7-9 and TRBJ2-4; TRBD1 matches 8 bases. This CDR3 has 17 residues. The trim removed 4 bases at V and 3 bases at J, leaving 11 bases unmatched. Germline V gene data show CDR1 as SEHNR and CDR2 as FQNEAQ (reference sequence). For the CDR3, the DNA is TGTGCCAGCAGCTGGAGGACAGGGAAGGAGGGCAAAAACATTCAGTACTTC. Protein product: CASSWRTGKEGKNIQYF.

V gene TRBV27 combines with J gene TRBJ2-3; 7 positions agree with TRBD2. Per germline, CDR1 MNHEY and CDR2 SMNVEV (reference sequence). V gave up 6 bases and J gave up 0 bases; unmatched junction bases: 6. The CDR3 contains 15 residues. CDR3 DNA sequence: TGTGCCAGCAGCGAGCTAGCGGTTAGCACAGATACGCAGTATTTT. Encoded protein: CASSELAVSTDTQYF.

J is TRBJ2-1 and V is TRBV9; 15 positions match TRBD2. V was pared by 3 bases and J by 11 bases, with 6 bases of the junction left unmatched. Germline lookup yields CDR1 SGDLS and CDR2 YYNGEE. The CDR3 sequence is 15 residues long. CDR3 coding DNA: TGTGCCAGCAGCGCCCGGACTAGCGGGGGGGCCAAGCAGTTCTTC. Encoded protein: CASSARTSGGAKQFF.

This clone was seen more than once but under ten times. The chain employs TRBV30 and TRBJ1-1; maybe TRBD1 (5 bases). There are 13 residues in the CDR3. Germline V gene lookup returns CDR1 GTSNPN and CDR2 SVGIG (reference sequence). CDR3 bases: TGTGCTGGAGGGGCAGCGGGTAACACTGAAGCTTTCTTT. This gives the protein CAGGAAGNTEAFF.

The V and J genes are TRBV6-5 and TRBJ1-5; no clear D gene. This CDR3 spans 15 amino acids. The V gene's germline CDR1 is MNHEY and CDR2 SVGAGI. Trimming took 6 bases from V and 0 from J, leaving 12 bases between them. CDR3 bases: TGTGCCAGCAGCTTCCAGATGTATAGCAATCAGCCCCAGCATTTT. Translation gives CASSFQMYSNQPQHF.

The chain employs TRBV28 and TRBJ2-1, with 8 positions matching TRBD2. CDR1 is MDHEN, CDR2 SYDVKM, per germline. Trimming removed 3 bases from V and 9 bases from J; junction bases left unmatched: 4. This CDR3 spans 13 amino acids. For the CDR3, the DNA is TGTGCCAGCAGTTTTCCAGCGGGGGTTGAGCAGTTCTTC. It codes for CASSFPAGVEQFF. Together with reference TRBV28 and TRBJ2-1, the CDR3 gives the full variable domain: DVKVTQSSRYLVKRTGEKVFLECVQDMDHENMFWYRQDPGLGLRLIYFSYDVKMKEKGDIPEGYSVSREKKERFSLILESASTNQTSMYLCASSFPAGVEQFFGPGTRLTVL.

The chain uses TRBV28 and TRBJ1-5; D may be TRBD1 (5 bases). This CDR3 contains 17 residues. Germline CDR1 reads MDHEN; CDR2 reads SYDVKM. V was trimmed by 8 bases and J by 0 bases, leaving 20 bases between them. CDR3 nucleotides: TGTGCCAGCGAAGGGACCTTAGGGGATTATAGCAATCAGCCCCAGCATTTT. Translation gives CASEGTLGDYSNQPQHF.

The rearrangement links TRBV4-1 to TRBJ1-1; D ambiguous. CDR1 MGHRA and CDR2 YSYEKL come from the germline V gene. The ends were cut back, 1 base at V and 7 bases at J, with 16 bases in the middle. This CDR3 comprises 15 residues. The CDR3 nucleotides are TGCGCCAGCAGCCAAGGTGAGGCGAGCCCGAGTGAAGCTTTCTTT. Translation gives CASSQGEASPSEAFF.

J is TRBJ2-7 and V is TRBV11-3; D not resolved. The length of the CDR3 is 12 residues. Germline-derived CDR1 and CDR2 are SGHNT and YENEEA. Trimming cost V 4 bases and J 0 bases, with 4 bases left between them. DNA of the CDR3: TGTGCCAGCAGCTCCAGCTCCTACGAGCAGTACGTC. This gives the protein CASSSSSYEQYV.

The table lists this clone with a count of one. The chain employs TRBV2 and TRBJ1-4, with TRBD1 identical over 9 bases. Germline CDR1 SNHLY, CDR2 FYNNEI. The CDR3 runs to 17 residues. The trim removed 2 bases at V and 3 bases at J, leaving 7 bases unmatched. CDR3 loop: CASSEWTGASSNEKLFF. In DNA form, the CDR3 reads TGTGCCAGCAGTGAATGGACAGGGGCTAGTTCTAATGAAAAACTGTTTTTT.

This chain uses TRBV30 with TRBJ1-6; D is uncertain. V was cut by 0 bases and J by 6 bases, with 12 bases left in between. CDR1 and CDR2 from the germline V gene are GTSNPN and SVGIG (reference sequence). The CDR3 totals 15 residues. The CDR3 reads CAWSVFRPFNSPLHF. The CDR3 region has the DNA TGTGCCTGGAGTGTATTTCGACCCTTTAATTCACCCCTCCACTTT.

This rearrangement joins TRBV4-1 to TRBJ2-7; D ambiguous. V was cut by 1 base and J by 0 bases, with 7 bases left in between. The CDR3 runs 14 residues. Germline lookup yields CDR1 MGHRA and CDR2 YSYEKL. The CDR3 sequence is CASSQGVASYEQYF. The CDR3 bases are TGCGCCAGCAGCCAAGGGGTAGCCTCCTACGAGCAGTACTTC.

The V call is TRBV4-3, the J call TRBJ2-1; 8 bases line up with TRBD2. This CDR3 contains 17 residues. CDR1 and CDR2 (germline): LGHNA, YSLEER. The V and J ends lost 0 bases and 8 bases, in that order; junction bases with no gene match: 12. CDR3 sequence reads: CASSQDPDREGGDEQFF. CDR3 DNA sequence: TGCGCCAGCAGCCAAGATCCAGACCGGGAGGGGGGAGATGAGCAGTTCTTC.

V is TRBV9 and J is TRBJ1-3; D uncertain. CDR3 length equals 15 residues. Germline V CDR1 and CDR2: SGDLS, YYNGEE. Trimming removed 0 bases from V and 4 bases from J, with 11 bases in between. In nucleotides, the CDR3 is TGTGCCAGCAGCGTAGAATGGGGTACGGGAAACACCATATATTTT. This sequence encodes CASSVEWGTGNTIYF.

This clone appeared once. The gene calls are TRBV7-9 and TRBJ2-3; D is uncertain. Germline lookup yields CDR1 SEHNR and CDR2 FQNEAQ (reference sequence). The CDR3 contains 16 residues. V lost 7 bases, J lost 2 bases, and 19 bases lay in between. The CDR3 loop reads CASTGVYDPHTDTQYF. The DNA for the CDR3 is TGTGCCAGCACCGGAGTCTACGACCCTCACACAGATACGCAGTATTTT.

This clone has more than one count but fewer than ten. This chain connects TRBV25-1 to TRBJ1-1; 7 bases map to TRBD1. V shed 4 bases, J shed 3 bases, and the junction held 5 bases outside the gene matches. From germline, CDR1 is MGHDK and CDR2 SYGVNS. The CDR3 runs to 14 residues. CDR3 sequence (DNA): TGTGCCAGCAGTGCGACAGGGTTCTACACTGAAGCTTTCTTT. Amino acids: CASSATGFYTEAFF.

V and J are TRBV4-1 and TRBJ1-5, with no clear D. This CDR3 is 16 amino acids long. From germline, CDR1 is MGHRA and CDR2 YSYEKL. V gave up 4 bases and J gave up 2 bases, with 15 bases separating them. CDR3 protein: CASSRRRSSGNQPQHF. The CDR3 DNA reads as TGCGCCAGCAGCCGACGTCGTAGTTCGGGCAATCAGCCCCAGCATTTT.

The CDR3: CASSLPPPGLAGGTYYNEQFF. The DNA of the CDR3 is TGTGCCAGCAGTTTACCTCCTCCGGGACTAGCGGGGGGGACCTACTACAATGAGCAGTTCTTC. The chain carries TRBV28 and TRBJ2-1; 16 nucleotides align to TRBD2. There are 21 residues in the CDR3. CDR1 MDHEN and CDR2 SYDVKM come from the germline V gene. V lost 2 bases, J lost 3 bases, and 13 bases stayed unmatched.

This clone is hyperexpanded (1% or more). J is TRBJ1-5 and V is TRBV2; D unresolved. V lost 6 bases and J 0 bases, leaving 9 bases between the germline ends. CDR3 length: 14 amino acids. CDR1 SNHLY and CDR2 FYNNEI come from the germline V gene. The CDR3 loop is CASREPYSNQPQHF. The CDR3 DNA reads TGTGCCAGCAGGGAACCTTATAGCAATCAGCCCCAGCATTTT.

The chain couples TRBV2 to TRBJ1-1, with unresolved D. Germline V gene sequence: CDR1 SNHLY, CDR2 FYNNEI. CDR3 size: 14 residues. Between the trimmed V and J ends, which lost 4 bases and 0 bases, there was a span of 9 bases. CDR3 DNA: TGTGCCAGCAGTGCGACCCGTTTGAACACTGAAGCTTTCTTT. Translated, it gives CASSATRLNTEAFF.

V usage is TRBV13 and J usage is TRBJ2-2; 8 bases align to TRBD1. The CDR3 runs 16 residues. Germline values: CDR1 PRHDT, CDR2 FYEKMQ (reference sequence). V lost 4 bases, J lost 1 base, and 5 bases stayed unmatched. The CDR3 DNA reads as TGTGCCAGCAGCTCGGACAGGGCCTGGAACACCGGGGAGCTGTTTTTT. As protein: CASSSDRAWNTGELFF.

The CDR3 here is CAWSVLASGLNEQFF. The CDR3 DNA sequence: TGTGCCTGGAGTGTCTTAGCTAGCGGGCTCAATGAGCAGTTCTTC. The V call is TRBV30, the J call TRBJ2-1; the match to TRBD2 covers 8 bases. CDR3 length: 15 amino acids. The V and J ends lost 0 bases and 6 bases, in that order; junction bases with no gene match: 7. CDR1 is GTSNPN and CDR2 is SVGIG in the germline V gene (reference sequence). The full variable domain, with the rest looked up from reference TRBV30 and TRBJ2-1, is SQTIHQWPATLVQPVGSPLSLECTVEGTSNPNLYWYRQAAGRGLQLLFYSVGIGQISSEVPQNLSASRPQDRQFILSSKKLLLSDSGFYLCAWSVLASGLNEQFFGPGTRLTVL.

The chain uses TRBV5-1 and TRBJ1-2; D is unresolved. The CDR3 runs 12 residues. Germline V lookup: CDR1 SGHRS, CDR2 YFSETQ. V lost 5 bases, J lost 5 bases, and 10 bases lay in between. The CDR3 here is CASRFGYYGYTF. The CDR3 DNA reads TGCGCCAGCAGATTTGGTTATTATGGCTACACCTTC.

The rearrangement uses TRBV6-6 and TRBJ2-4; a weak D match, TRBD1 (6 bases). Germline CDR1 is MNHNY and CDR2 is SVGAGI (reference sequence). CDR3 size: 13 residues. Between the trimmed V and J ends, which lost 4 bases and 15 bases, there was a span of 19 bases. The CDR3 DNA follows: TGTGCCAGCAGTTCTCAACCCGACAGGAGTTCGTACTTC. Translation gives CASSSQPDRSSYF.

The chain joins TRBV27 to TRBJ2-2; D remains ambiguous. The CDR3 sequence is 14 residues long. The V end was cut by 8 bases, the J end by 0 bases, with 10 bases between. Germline loops: CDR1 MNHEY, CDR2 SMNVEV (reference sequence). DNA for the CDR3: TGTGCCAGCCTACAATTCGCGAACACCGGGGAGCTGTTTTTT. This codes for CASLQFANTGELFF.